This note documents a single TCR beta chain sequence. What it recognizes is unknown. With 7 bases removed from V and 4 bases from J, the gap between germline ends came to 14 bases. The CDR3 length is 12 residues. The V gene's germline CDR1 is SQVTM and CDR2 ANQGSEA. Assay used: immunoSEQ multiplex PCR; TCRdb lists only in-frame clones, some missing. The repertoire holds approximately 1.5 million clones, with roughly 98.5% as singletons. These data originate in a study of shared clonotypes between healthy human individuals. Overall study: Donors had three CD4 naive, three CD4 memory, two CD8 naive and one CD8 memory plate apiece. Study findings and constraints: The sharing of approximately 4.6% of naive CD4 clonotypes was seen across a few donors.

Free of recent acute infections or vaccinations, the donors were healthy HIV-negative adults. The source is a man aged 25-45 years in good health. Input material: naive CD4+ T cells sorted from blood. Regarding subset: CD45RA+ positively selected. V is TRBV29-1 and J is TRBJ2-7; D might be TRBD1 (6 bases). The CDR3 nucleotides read TGCAGCGCCAGGGGTCAGCCTTACGAGCAGTACTTC. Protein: CSARGQPYEQYF.